These 20 T cell receptor beta chains came from one sample sequenced in a study of T cells after yellow fever vaccination. TCRdb passed the 5' RACE reads through MiXCR, listing each CDR3 protein once. The data show over 300,000 distinct CDR3 sequences, roughly 4.3% seen once. Sequencing used PBMCs, obtained 5 days after the yellow fever booster vaccination. The receptors stem from a young man who received the YFV17D yellow fever vaccine.

The table lists this clonotype with many counts. The chain uses TRBV20-1 and TRBJ2-5; D gene uncertain. The CDR3 loop spans 15 amino acids. Germline V gives CDR1 DFQATT, CDR2 SNEGSKA (reference sequence). V dropped 1 base and J dropped 4 bases, with 16 bases sitting between them. The CDR3 here is CSARAPARDSETQYF. CDR3 sequence (DNA): TGCAGTGCTAGAGCCCCGGCTAGGGATTCAGAGACCCAGTACTTC.

This clonotype was seen a few times. The chain recombines TRBV10-2 with TRBJ1-2; D possibly corresponds to TRBD1 (6 bases). Per germline, CDR1 WSHSY and CDR2 SAAADI. Trimming stripped 0 bases from V and 8 bases from J, with 13 bases between. There are 14 residues in the CDR3. The CDR3 here is CASSESRQGLGYTF. The CDR3 DNA reads TGCGCCAGCAGTGAGTCGAGGCAGGGGCTCGGCTACACCTTC.

This clonotype occurred many times. The V call is TRBV20-1, the J call TRBJ1-5, with D unresolved. Between the trimmed V and J ends, which lost 0 bases and 10 bases, there was a span of 16 bases. There are 14 residues in the CDR3. Germline V lookup: CDR1 DFQATT, CDR2 SNEGSKA (reference sequence). In DNA, the CDR3 is TGCAGTGCTAGAGATAACCGGGTCAAGGAACCCCAGCATTTT. This codes for CSARDNRVKEPQHF.

The chain carries TRBV7-2 and TRBJ1-3; 7 bases match TRBD1. The CDR3 consists of 16 residues. Germline V CDR1 and CDR2: SGHTA, FQGNSA. V shed 5 bases, J shed 2 bases, and the junction held 9 bases outside the gene matches. CDR3: CASSRRGGTAGNTIYF. CDR3 DNA: TGTGCCAGCAGCCGCCGGGGGGGGACAGCTGGAAACACCATATATTTT.

CDR3: CASSGQGNQETQYF. CDR3 DNA: TGTGCCAGTAGTGGACAGGGCAATCAAGAGACCCAGTACTTC. The chain couples TRBV19 to TRBJ2-5; 8 bases map to TRBD1. Trimming took 5 bases from V and 2 from J; bases not matched to a gene: 4. Germline CDR1 and CDR2: LNHDA and SQIVND (reference sequence). This CDR3 spans 14 amino acids. Full variable domain (missing parts from reference TRBV19 and TRBJ2-5): DGGITQSPKYLFRKEGQNVTLSCEQNLNHDAMYWYRQDPGQGLRLIYYSQIVNDFQKGDIAEGYSVSREKKESFPLTVTSAQKNPTAFYLCASSGQGNQETQYFGPGTRLLVL.

This clonotype occurred a few times. V gene TRBV5-6 combines with J gene TRBJ2-5; TRBD2 matches 7 bases. Germline trimming cut 0 bases from V and 6 bases from J; bases unmatched to any gene: 2. In germline, CDR1 is SGHDT, CDR2 YYEEEE. The CDR3 is 13 amino acids. CDR3: CASSLGRGKTQYF. Here the CDR3 DNA reads TGTGCCAGCAGCTTGGGGCGGGGGAAGACCCAGTACTTC.

The chain has TRBV5-1 and TRBJ2-1; D is undetermined. The CDR3 spans 18 residues. Trimming left V 0 bases short and J 2 bases short, with 18 bases between. Germline V lookup: CDR1 SGHRS, CDR2 YFSETQ. The CDR3 nucleotides are TGCGCCAGCAGCTTGGACAAGATTAACTACATCGCCTACAATGAGCAGTTCTTC. Translating gives CASSLDKINYIAYNEQFF.

This clonotype was observed a handful of times. This sequence joins TRBV7-9 and TRBJ2-1; 7 bases line up with TRBD1. The V and J ends lost 4 bases and 6 bases, in that order; junction bases with no gene match: 9. The CDR3 is 15 amino acids. Germline-derived CDR1 and CDR2 are SEHNR and FQNEAQ (reference sequence). The CDR3 reads CASSSLGGRFNEQFF. In DNA form, the CDR3 reads TGTGCCAGCAGCTCGCTAGGGGGCAGATTCAATGAGCAGTTCTTC.

This clonotype appeared a few times. The V call is TRBV4-2, the J call TRBJ2-1, with 13 bases fitting TRBD2. This CDR3 comprises 18 residues. Germline values: CDR1 LGHNA, CDR2 YNFKEQ. With V trimmed by 0 bases and J by 10 bases, 12 bases remained unmatched. CDR3 DNA: TGTGCCAGCAGCCAAGATATACTAGCGGGGGGGCTTAACAGGGAGCAGTTCTTC. Translating it yields CASSQDILAGGLNREQFF.

This clonotype was observed at least ten times. This chain uses TRBV7-2 with TRBJ2-1; D is unclear. V dropped 3 bases and J dropped 2 bases, with 8 bases sitting between them. CDR1 and CDR2 from the germline V gene are SGHTA and FQGNSA. The length of the CDR3 is 14 residues. CDR3 coding DNA: TGTGCCAGCAGCTTCAGTGTCCCCTACAATGAGCAGTTCTTC. This encodes CASSFSVPYNEQFF.

The chain joins TRBV5-1 to TRBJ2-4; 8 bases are a match to TRBD2. Germline V CDR1 and CDR2: SGHRS, YFSETQ. This CDR3 region has 16 residues. Trimming removed 0 bases from V and 6 bases from J; junction bases left unmatched: 8. The CDR3 loop is CASSLGGGGPGNIQYF. CDR3 coding DNA: TGCGCCAGCAGCTTGGGCGGCGGGGGGCCAGGAAACATTCAGTACTTC.

The rearrangement links TRBV6-6 to TRBJ1-5, with TRBD1 as a possible D gene (5 bases). This CDR3 has 17 residues. CDR1 and CDR2 (germline): MNHNY, SVGAGI (reference sequence). The V and J ends lost 6 bases and 0 bases respectively, with 18 bases between them. CDR3 DNA sequence: TGTGCCAGCAGCAATGCGGGGACTTATGATAGCAATCAGCCCCAGCATTTT. It is translated as CASSNAGTYDSNQPQHF.

This clonotype was seen a few times. The V gene is TRBV11-2, the J gene TRBJ2-7; D uncertain. There are 13 residues in the CDR3. The germline V gene encodes CDR1 SGHAT and CDR2 FQNNGV. Deletions cut 0 bases from V and 7 bases from J, with 10 bases between. The CDR3 reads CASSLELVAEQYV. CDR3 in DNA: TGTGCCAGCAGCTTAGAACTCGTCGCGGAGCAGTACGTC.

J is TRBJ2-7 and V is TRBV20-1; a weak D match, TRBD1 (6 bases). This CDR3 region has 14 residues. The germline gives CDR1 DFQATT, CDR2 SNEGSKA (reference sequence). V lost 5 bases, J lost 3 bases, and 17 bases lay in between. CDR3 DNA sequence: TGCAGTGCTGCTCCGGGACAAGGATACTACGAGCAGTACGTC. Its translation: CSAAPGQGYYEQYV.

There are a few counts of this clonotype. V is TRBV15 and J is TRBJ1-1, with D hard to call. The CDR3 length is 13 residues. Per germline, CDR1 LNHNV and CDR2 YYDKDF (reference sequence). V lost 0 bases, J lost 8 bases, and 10 bases lay in between. The CDR3 nucleotides are TGTGCCACCAGCAGAGATAGGGCAGACGAAGCTTTCTTT. Translated, it gives CATSRDRADEAFF.

This clonotype was recorded at least ten times. This rearrangement joins TRBV12-3 or TRBV12-4 to TRBJ1-5; the D is unclear. V was trimmed by 3 bases and J by 15 bases, leaving 12 bases between them. This CDR3 spans 11 amino acids. The CDR3, as DNA: TGTGCCAGCAGTTTCGGTCAGGAGTTGCATTTT. Its protein is CASSFGQELHF.

V usage is TRBV18 and J usage is TRBJ2-5; no definite D call. Germline CDR1 and CDR2: KGHSH and LQKENI. This CDR3 has 14 amino acids. Trimming pared 0 bases from V and 3 bases from J, leaving 8 bases between. CDR3 protein: CASSPPAYEETQYF. The CDR3 DNA is TGTGCCAGCTCACCACCGGCTTACGAAGAGACCCAGTACTTC.

This clonotype showed up just a few times. This chain joins TRBV19 and TRBJ1-1; no reliable D call. This CDR3 is 13 amino acids long. The germline CDR1 and CDR2 sequences are LNHDA and SQIVND (reference sequence). V shed 5 bases and J shed 1 base, with 8 bases lying between them. Here the CDR3 DNA reads TGTGCCAGTAGTTGGTGGGAGAACACTGAAGCTTTCTTT. Its protein is CASSWWENTEAFF.

This clonotype was counted many times. The V gene is TRBV10-3, the J gene TRBJ2-7; no firm D call. Germline values: CDR1 ENHRY, CDR2 SYGVKD. V dropped 3 bases and J dropped 2 bases, with 8 bases sitting between them. This CDR3 is built from 13 residues. CDR3: CAISDVKAYEQYF. The CDR3 DNA sequence: TGTGCCATCAGTGACGTTAAGGCCTACGAGCAGTACTTC.

This clonotype came up many times. One junction end does not reproduce the germline sequence, and a read error may be involved. V gene TRBV5-1 combines with J gene TRBJ2-2; TRBD1 matches at 7 bases. Looked up from germline, CDR1 is SGHRS and CDR2 is YFSETQ. The CDR3 spans 14 residues. DNA for the CDR3: TGCGCCAGCAGATTGGACAGGATTCAAGGGGAGCTGTTTTTT. Translating it yields CASRLDRIQGELFF.